A single sample gave rise to the 27 T cell receptor beta chains below, sequenced in a study of OX40 agonist ivuxolimab in advanced cancers. Only in-frame clones appear in the TCRdb table, and some are missing; sequencing was by immunoSEQ multiplex PCR. Of over 55,000 clones listed, just over 90% are singletons. This material consisted of CD4+ or CD8+ T cells sorted from blood, taken in a trial of the OX40 agonist ivuxolimab. These receptor sequences come from an adult with an advanced solid tumor such as melanoma, head and neck, liver or kidney cancer.

This sequence joins TRBV5-1 and TRBJ2-2; no definite D call. The CDR3 runs 15 residues. V shed 6 bases and J shed 2 bases, with 14 bases lying between them. Germline lookup yields CDR1 SGHRS and CDR2 YFSETQ. CDR3 protein: CASKSPSRNTGELFF. In nucleotides, the CDR3 is TGCGCCAGCAAGTCGCCCTCTAGAAACACCGGGGAGCTGTTTTTT.

V and J are TRBV10-3 and TRBJ1-1; TRBD1 aligns across 8 bases. This CDR3 has 12 amino acids. In germline, CDR1 is ENHRY, CDR2 SYGVKD. V shed 10 bases, J shed 5 bases, and the junction held 6 bases outside the gene matches. The CDR3 loop reads CATGQGVTEAFF. CDR3 sequence (DNA): TGTGCCACCGGACAGGGTGTGACTGAAGCTTTCTTT.

CDR3 protein: CASSGGQSTDTQYF. The CDR3 region has the DNA TGCGCCAGCAGCGGCGGACAGAGCACAGATACGCAGTATTTT. This sequence joins TRBV5-1 and TRBJ2-3, with D tentatively TRBD1 (6 bases). CDR3 length: 14 amino acids. Germline CDR1 and CDR2: SGHRS and YFSETQ. The ends were cut back, 4 bases at V and 0 bases at J, with 9 bases in the middle.

The rearrangement links TRBV7-8 to TRBJ1-2; a weak D match, TRBD1 (5 bases). Trimming stripped 0 bases from V and 7 bases from J, with 9 bases between. The CDR3 contains 13 residues. Germline CDR1 and CDR2: SGHVS and FQNEAQ. DNA of the CDR3: TGTGCCAGCAGCTTAGCAGGGGTTGGTGGCTACACCTTC. Protein sequence: CASSLAGVGGYTF.

The V gene is TRBV5-1, the J gene TRBJ2-5, with D perhaps TRBD2 (5 bases). Germline loops: CDR1 SGHRS, CDR2 YFSETQ. V lost 3 bases and J 6 bases, leaving 18 bases between the germline ends. This CDR3 comprises 15 residues. The CDR3 reads CASSSLYEGTKTQYF. The CDR3 DNA sequence: TGCGCCAGCAGCTCCCTTTATGAGGGTACGAAGACCCAGTACTTC.

The chain recombines TRBV19 with TRBJ1-4; D unresolved. Looked up from germline, CDR1 is LNHDA and CDR2 is SQIVND (reference sequence). The V end lost 4 bases, the J end lost 8 bases, and 17 bases lay between the germline ends. This CDR3 comprises 15 residues. The CDR3 nucleotides are TGTGCCAGTAGTACCTCAAGGAGTGCGGGGGAAAAACTGTTTTTT. This sequence encodes CASSTSRSAGEKLFF. The variable domain in full, with the rest retrieved from reference TRBV19 and TRBJ1-4, is DGGITQSPKYLFRKEGQNVTLSCEQNLNHDAMYWYRQDPGQGLRLIYYSQIVNDFQKGDIAEGYSVSREKKESFPLTVTSAQKNPTAFYLCASSTSRSAGEKLFFGSGTQLSVL.

This clone appeared once. This same CDR3 is encoded by further DNA sequences in the sample. The V gene is TRBV18, the J gene TRBJ2-7; D is uncertain. The CDR3 length is 14 residues. Trimming took 0 bases from V and 2 from J, leaving 8 bases between them. The germline V gene encodes CDR1 KGHSH and CDR2 LQKENI. The DNA of the CDR3 is TGTGCCAGCTCACCACCGGCAGGAACCTACGAGCAGTACTTC. It translates to CASSPPAGTYEQYF.

The chain has TRBV28 and TRBJ2-7, with D tentatively TRBD1 or TRBD2 (5 bases each). The germline CDR1 and CDR2 sequences are MDHEN and SYDVKM. The CDR3 covers 13 residues. V was pared by 3 bases and J by 4 bases, with 10 bases between. As DNA, the CDR3 is TGTGCCAGCAGTTTGGGGACGGCGTACGAGCAGTACTTC. Translated: CASSLGTAYEQYF.

The genes are TRBV18 and TRBJ2-7, with D perhaps matching TRBD2 (5 bases). Trimming pared 2 bases from V and 2 bases from J, leaving 10 bases between. Germline lookup yields CDR1 KGHSH and CDR2 LQKENI. The CDR3 runs to 14 residues. The CDR3 DNA follows: TGTGCCAGCTCACCAGATACCGGGGCCTACGAGCAGTACTTC. It translates to CASSPDTGAYEQYF.

This clone has only a few counts. CDR3 protein: CASSVTGQPYEQYF. CDR3 nucleotide sequence: TGTGCCAGCAGCGTTACAGGGCAGCCCTACGAGCAGTACTTC. This chain links TRBV9 with TRBJ2-7; tentative D call: TRBD1 (6 bases). Germline values: CDR1 SGDLS, CDR2 YYNGEE. The CDR3 covers 14 residues. Deletions cut 2 bases from V and 2 bases from J, with 11 bases between.

The chain has TRBV7-2 and TRBJ2-7; D is perhaps TRBD1 or TRBD2 (6 bases each). The CDR3 sequence is 15 residues long. V was trimmed by 1 base and J by 6 bases, leaving 16 bases between them. Germline CDR1 is SGHTA and CDR2 is FQGNSA. In DNA, the CDR3 is TGTGCCAGCAGCTTAGAATACGGGGGCAGGGGCGAGCAGTACTTC. Protein sequence: CASSLEYGGRGEQYF.

The chain has TRBV6-6 and TRBJ2-7; 10 positions agree with TRBD2. The germline V gene encodes CDR1 MNHNY and CDR2 SVGAGI (reference sequence). CDR3 length: 14 residues. With V trimmed by 5 bases and J by 9 bases, 10 bases remained unmatched. CDR3 sequence reads: CASSKQAGGLGQYF. For the CDR3, the DNA is TGTGCCAGCAGTAAACAAGCGGGAGGGCTAGGGCAGTACTTC.

The chain employs TRBV11-2 and TRBJ1-5, with D perhaps matching TRBD1 (6 bases). CDR1 and CDR2 (germline): SGHAT, FQNNGV. The CDR3 runs to 19 residues. V was cut by 0 bases and J by 3 bases, with 21 bases left in between. The CDR3 here is CASSLDKGQRKSINQPQHF. The DNA for the CDR3 is TGTGCCAGCAGCTTAGATAAGGGACAAAGAAAATCTATCAATCAGCCCCAGCATTTT.

This clone was seen a handful of times. The chain joins TRBV9 to TRBJ2-2; D is uncertain. Germline V lookup: CDR1 SGDLS, CDR2 YYNGEE. The V and J ends lost 0 bases and 3 bases respectively, with 9 bases between them. There are 15 residues in the CDR3. In DNA form, the CDR3 reads TGTGCCAGCAGCGTAGAGCCCCAGGACACCGGGGAGCTGTTTTTT. Amino acid sequence: CASSVEPQDTGELFF.

The chain is built from TRBV18 and TRBJ2-1, with 7 bases identical to TRBD1. The germline CDR1 and CDR2 sequences are KGHSH and LQKENI. After removal of 1 base from V and 10 bases from J, the junction contained 4 bases not matched to a gene. The CDR3 contains 13 residues. The CDR3 sequence is CASSPRQGEEQFF. The DNA for the CDR3 is TGTGCCAGCTCACCACGACAGGGAGAAGAGCAGTTCTTC.

The V gene is TRBV6-5, the J gene TRBJ2-5; either TRBD1 or TRBD2 may fit D (5 bases each). Trimming shortened V by 5 bases and J by 5 bases, and 18 bases separated the two germline ends. CDR3 size: 15 residues. Germline CDR1 is MNHEY and CDR2 is SVGAGI. CDR3 residues: CASSPRGVGEETQYF. CDR3 sequence (DNA): TGTGCCAGCAGTCCCAGAGGGGTCGGGGAGGAGACCCAGTACTTC.

The rearrangement joins TRBV6-1 to TRBJ1-6; D is ambiguous. Germline V lookup: CDR1 MNHNS, CDR2 SASEGT. The CDR3 length is 12 residues. V was trimmed by 4 bases and J by 10 bases, leaving 8 bases between them. As DNA, the CDR3 is TGTGCCAGCAGTGGGATGGGATCACCCCTCCACTTT. Encoded protein: CASSGMGSPLHF.

The chain uses TRBV28 and TRBJ2-5, with D possibly being TRBD1 or TRBD2 (5 bases each). The CDR3 runs to 12 residues. The germline V gene encodes CDR1 MDHEN and CDR2 SYDVKM. The CDR3 region has the DNA TGTGTCTCGGGGCGGTCCCAAGAGACCCAGTACTTC. It specifies CVSGRSQETQYF.

The gene calls are TRBV6-6 and TRBJ1-1; the D is unclear. Trimming pared 5 bases from V and 1 base from J, leaving 11 bases between. The length of the CDR3 is 14 residues. Germline-derived CDR1 and CDR2 are MNHNY and SVGAGI (reference sequence). As DNA, the CDR3 is TGTGCCAGCAGTCAAACCTCCCCGAACACTGAAGCTTTCTTT. Its protein product is CASSQTSPNTEAFF.

The chain combines TRBV7-6 with TRBJ2-7; TRBD2 agrees at 7 bases. Germline CDR1 is SGHVS and CDR2 is FNYEAQ. V trimming: 2 bases; J trimming: 3 bases; junction bases outside the gene matches: 13. This CDR3 region has 17 residues. The CDR3 here is CASSLSPPSGTNYEQYF. The CDR3 DNA reads as TGTGCCAGCAGCTTAAGCCCTCCCTCCGGGACTAACTACGAGCAGTACTTC.

As concerns this clone: Distinct nucleotide sequences in the sample also encode this CDR3. The rearrangement uses TRBV20-1 and TRBJ2-7, with a weak D call TRBD1 (5 bases). The CDR3 spans 11 residues. Between the trimmed V and J ends, which lost 3 bases and 2 bases, there was a span of 5 bases. Germline loops: CDR1 DFQATT, CDR2 SNEGSKA (reference sequence). CDR3 sequence (DNA): TGCAGTGCTAGGGGGCCCTACGAGCAGTACTTC. As protein: CSARGPYEQYF.

The chain carries TRBV30 and TRBJ2-5; D may be TRBD1 (5 bases). The germline V gene encodes CDR1 GTSNPN and CDR2 SVGIG (reference sequence). CDR3 length equals 14 residues. The V gene lost 0 bases and the J gene lost 3 bases, with 11 bases spanning the gap. The CDR3 protein is CAWSVRGSKETQYF. The CDR3 DNA reads as TGTGCCTGGAGTGTAAGGGGCAGTAAAGAGACCCAGTACTTC.

The J gene is TRBJ2-5, the V gene TRBV10-3; either TRBD1 or TRBD2 may supply D (5 bases each). Germline lookup yields CDR1 ENHRY and CDR2 SYGVKD. V dropped 8 bases and J dropped 1 base, with 14 bases sitting between them. There are 14 residues in the CDR3. CDR3 DNA: TGTGCCATCGGTCGGGACGGTCCCCAAGAGACCCAGTACTTC. It yields the protein CAIGRDGPQETQYF.

The chain couples TRBV7-3 to TRBJ2-2; D call uncertain. The V gene lost 3 bases and the J gene lost 1 base, with 9 bases spanning the gap. This CDR3 contains 15 residues. Germline values: CDR1 SGHTA, CDR2 FQGTGA. The CDR3 DNA reads TGTGCCAGCAGCTTCAACGCCGGGAACACCGGGGAGCTGTTTTTT. Protein: CASSFNAGNTGELFF.

The chain employs TRBV18 and TRBJ2-1; possibly TRBD2 for D (6 bases). Trimming cost V 5 bases and J 0 bases, with 11 bases left between them. The CDR3 has 15 amino acids. Germline CDR1 is KGHSH and CDR2 is LQKENI. For the CDR3, the DNA is TGTGCCAGCTCAATAGGGAGGACCTCCTACAATGAGCAGTTCTTC. Amino acids: CASSIGRTSYNEQFF.

V usage is TRBV19 and J usage is TRBJ1-1; D is possibly TRBD1 (5 bases). Between the trimmed V and J ends, which lost 3 bases and 6 bases, there was a span of 20 bases. The CDR3 length is 16 residues. Germline V gene lookup returns CDR1 LNHDA and CDR2 SQIVND (reference sequence). DNA of the CDR3: TGTGCCAGTAGTATCAACAGGCCGGGCCCTAACGCTGAAGCTTTCTTT. This codes for CASSINRPGPNAEAFF.

This clone turned up a few times. The chain has TRBV6-5 and TRBJ2-3; 8 bases are a match to TRBD1. Germline-derived CDR1 and CDR2 are MNHEY and SVGAGI. CDR3 length equals 14 residues. V trimming: 2 bases; J trimming: 8 bases; junction bases outside the gene matches: 6. CDR3 nucleotides: TGTGCCAGCAGTTACGGGACAGGTGTGGGTACGCAGTATTTT. This codes for CASSYGTGVGTQYF.